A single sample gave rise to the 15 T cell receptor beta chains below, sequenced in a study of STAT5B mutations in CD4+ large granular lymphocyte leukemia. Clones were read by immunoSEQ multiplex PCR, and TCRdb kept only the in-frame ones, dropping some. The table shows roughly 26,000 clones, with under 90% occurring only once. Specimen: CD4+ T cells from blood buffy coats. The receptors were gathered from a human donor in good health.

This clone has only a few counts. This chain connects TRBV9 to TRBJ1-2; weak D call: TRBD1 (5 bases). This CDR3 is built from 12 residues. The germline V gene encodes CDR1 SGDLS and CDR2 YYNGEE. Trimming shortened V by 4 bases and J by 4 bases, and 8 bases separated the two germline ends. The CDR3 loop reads CASSLDSYGYTF. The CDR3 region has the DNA TGTGCCAGCAGCCTAGACAGCTATGGCTACACCTTC.

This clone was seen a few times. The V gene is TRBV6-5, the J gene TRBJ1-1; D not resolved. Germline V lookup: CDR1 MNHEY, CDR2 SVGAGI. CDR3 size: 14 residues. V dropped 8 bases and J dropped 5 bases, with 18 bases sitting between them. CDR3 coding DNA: TGTGCCAGCGGTCCCAGACTCAAGGAGACTGAAGCTTTCTTT. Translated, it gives CASGPRLKETEAFF.

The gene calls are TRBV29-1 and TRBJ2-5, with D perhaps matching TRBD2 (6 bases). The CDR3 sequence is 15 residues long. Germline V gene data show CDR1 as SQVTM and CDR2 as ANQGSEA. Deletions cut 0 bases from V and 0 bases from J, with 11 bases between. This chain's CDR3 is CSVEDWGVYQETQYF. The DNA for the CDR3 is TGCAGCGTTGAAGATTGGGGGGTATACCAAGAGACCCAGTACTTC.

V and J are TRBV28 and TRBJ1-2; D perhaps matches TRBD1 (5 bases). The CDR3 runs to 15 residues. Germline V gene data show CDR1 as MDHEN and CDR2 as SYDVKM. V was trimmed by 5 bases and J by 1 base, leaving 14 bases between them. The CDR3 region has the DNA TGTGCCAGCAGTCCTCCCGGGACGGTTAACTATGGCTACACCTTC. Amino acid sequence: CASSPPGTVNYGYTF.

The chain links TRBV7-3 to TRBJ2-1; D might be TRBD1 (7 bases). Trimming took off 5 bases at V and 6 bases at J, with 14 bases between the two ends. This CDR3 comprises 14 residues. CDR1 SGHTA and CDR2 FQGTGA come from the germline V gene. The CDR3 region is CASSGGTALNEQFF. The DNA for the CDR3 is TGTGCCAGCAGCGGGGGGACAGCCCTCAATGAGCAGTTCTTC.

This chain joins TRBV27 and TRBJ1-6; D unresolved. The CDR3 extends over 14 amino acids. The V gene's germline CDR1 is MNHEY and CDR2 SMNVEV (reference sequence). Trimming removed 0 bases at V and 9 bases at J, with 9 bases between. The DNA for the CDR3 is TGTGCCAGCAGTTTATCGGCGGGGTTTTCACCCCTCCACTTT. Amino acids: CASSLSAGFSPLHF.

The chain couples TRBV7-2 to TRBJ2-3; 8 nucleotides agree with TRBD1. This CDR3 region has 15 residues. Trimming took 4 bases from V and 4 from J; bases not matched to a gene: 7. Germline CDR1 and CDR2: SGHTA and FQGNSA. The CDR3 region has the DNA TGTGCCAGCAGCTCGACAGGGGCTTTAGCAGATACGCAGTATTTT. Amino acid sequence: CASSSTGALADTQYF.

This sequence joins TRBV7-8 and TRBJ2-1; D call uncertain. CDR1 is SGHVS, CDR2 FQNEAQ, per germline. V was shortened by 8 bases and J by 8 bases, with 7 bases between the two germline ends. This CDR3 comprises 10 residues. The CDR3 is CASGADEQFF. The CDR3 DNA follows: TGTGCCAGCGGCGCGGATGAGCAGTTCTTC.

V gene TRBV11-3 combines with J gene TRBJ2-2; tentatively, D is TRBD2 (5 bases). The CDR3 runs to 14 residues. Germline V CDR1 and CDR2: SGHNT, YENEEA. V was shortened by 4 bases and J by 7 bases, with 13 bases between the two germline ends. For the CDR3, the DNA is TGTGCCAGCAGCTCCATTAAAGGAGGCGGGGAGCTGTTTTTT. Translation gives CASSSIKGGGELFF.

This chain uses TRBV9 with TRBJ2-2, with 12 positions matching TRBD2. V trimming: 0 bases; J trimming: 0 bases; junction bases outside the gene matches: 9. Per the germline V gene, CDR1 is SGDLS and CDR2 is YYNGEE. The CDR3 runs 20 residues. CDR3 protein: CASSVERLLAGGTNTGELFF. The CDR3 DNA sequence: TGTGCCAGCAGCGTAGAGCGGTTGCTAGCGGGAGGGACGAACACCGGGGAGCTGTTTTTT.

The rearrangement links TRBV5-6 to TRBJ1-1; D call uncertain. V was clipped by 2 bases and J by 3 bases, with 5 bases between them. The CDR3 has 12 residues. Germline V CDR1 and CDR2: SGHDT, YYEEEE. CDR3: CASSFRDTEAFF. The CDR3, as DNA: TGTGCCAGCAGCTTTCGGGACACTGAAGCTTTCTTT.

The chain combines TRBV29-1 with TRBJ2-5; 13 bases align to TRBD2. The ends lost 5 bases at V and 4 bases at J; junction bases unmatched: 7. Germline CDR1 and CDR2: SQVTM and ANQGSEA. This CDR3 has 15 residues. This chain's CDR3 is CSVSGLAGKPETQYF. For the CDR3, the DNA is TGCAGCGTTTCGGGACTAGCGGGAAAACCAGAGACCCAGTACTTC.

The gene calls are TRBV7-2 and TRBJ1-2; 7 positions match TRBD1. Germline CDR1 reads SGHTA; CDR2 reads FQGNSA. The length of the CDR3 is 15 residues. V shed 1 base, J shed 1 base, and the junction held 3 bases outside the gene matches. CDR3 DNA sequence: TGTGCCAGCAGCTTAGGGACAGGCTTTAACTATGGCTACACCTTC. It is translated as CASSLGTGFNYGYTF.

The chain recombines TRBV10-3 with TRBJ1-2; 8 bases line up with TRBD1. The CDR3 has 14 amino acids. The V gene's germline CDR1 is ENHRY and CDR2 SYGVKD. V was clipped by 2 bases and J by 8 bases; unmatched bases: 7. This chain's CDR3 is CAISEVQGAGGYTF. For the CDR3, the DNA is TGTGCCATCAGTGAGGTTCAGGGGGCAGGGGGCTACACCTTC.

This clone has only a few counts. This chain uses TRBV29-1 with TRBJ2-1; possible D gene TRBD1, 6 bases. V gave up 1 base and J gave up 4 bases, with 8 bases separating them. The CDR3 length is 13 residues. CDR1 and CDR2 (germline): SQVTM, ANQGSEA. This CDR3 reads CSVEGTVYNEQFF. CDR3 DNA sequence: TGCAGCGTTGAAGGGACAGTTTACAATGAGCAGTTCTTC.